The 5 T cell receptor beta chains listed next were all sequenced from one sample in a study of cytomegalovirus exposure and HLA in healthy donors (dated by TCRdb to about 2017). Libraries were constructed by the immunoSEQ multiplex PCR assay. The multiplex PCR relied on a mix of 60 forward primers for TCR Vbeta segments and 13 reverse primers for TCR Jbeta segments. Sourced from immuneACCESS, this table was stored by TCRdb with only in-frame sequences that have V and J called. A share of the clones is absent; for the studies checked, an unresolved V gene accounts for under half, and the remainder has no known explanation. The sample contains a few hundred thousand clones, about 80% of them found a single time. The ten top clones hold less than 3.5% of the sample. The sample taken for sequencing was PBMCs. The receptors derive from a woman between 25 and 40 years old in good health and CMV-seronegative.

This clone was observed a few times. J is TRBJ1-2 and V is TRBV30, with 8 bases matching TRBD1. CDR1 and CDR2 from the germline V gene are GTSNPN and SVGIG (reference sequence). J gave up 0 bases and V 0 bases, and 3 bases lay outside the gene matches. CDR3 length: 15 amino acids. The CDR3 here is CAWSVRDRTNYGYTF. The CDR3 DNA reads as TGTGCCTGGAGTGTACGGGACAGGACTAACTATGGCTACACCTTC.

The rearrangement links TRBV4-1 to TRBJ2-2, with TRBD1 matching over 9 bases. The CDR3 length is 15 residues. J was trimmed by 7 bases and V by 1 base; bases with no gene match: 4. Germline V gene lookup returns CDR1 MGHRA and CDR2 YSYEKL. Here the CDR3 reads CASSQGDRVGGELFF. CDR3 nucleotide sequence: TGCGCCAGCAGCCAAGGGGACAGGGTCGGCGGGGAGCTGTTTTTT.

The chain couples TRBV7-9 to TRBJ1-6, with 7 bases fitting TRBD1. The V gene end was trimmed by 4 bases and the J gene end by 4 bases; junction bases not matched to a gene: 4. Germline V gene sequence: CDR1 SEHNR, CDR2 FQNEAQ (reference sequence). CDR3 size: 15 residues. The CDR3, as DNA: TGTGCCAGCAGCTCACGGGACAGTTATAATTCACCCCTCCACTTT. Its protein is CASSSRDSYNSPLHF.

The chain links TRBV5-1 to TRBJ2-5, with TRBD2 matching 9 bases. The CDR3 covers 17 residues. J lost 4 bases, V lost 0 bases, and 10 bases had no gene match. Germline V CDR1 and CDR2: SGHRS, YFSETQ. The CDR3 nucleotides are TGCGCCAGCAGCTTGGAGGTAGGGACTAGCTGGGGAGAGACCCAGTACTTC. Translation gives CASSLEVGTSWGETQYF.

DNA of the CDR3: TGCAGTGCTAGAGATGGAAGGGAGCAGTACTTC. As protein: CSARDGREQYF. V is TRBV20-1 and J is TRBJ2-5; a possible D gene is TRBD2 (5 bases). Deletions cut 0 bases from V and 11 bases from J, with 10 bases between. The CDR3 loop spans 11 amino acids. The germline gives CDR1 DFQATT, CDR2 SNEGSKA (reference sequence).